Below are 24 T cell receptor beta chains sequenced from a single sample in a study of OX40 agonist ivuxolimab in advanced cancers. The assay was immunoSEQ multiplex PCR, and TCRdb's table has in-frame clones only and misses some. The table has 65,000 to 80,000 clones, almost 85% seen once. Sequencing used CD4+ or CD8+ T cells sorted from blood, obtained in a trial of the OX40 agonist ivuxolimab. These TCRs come from an adult with an advanced solid tumor such as melanoma, head and neck, liver or kidney cancer.

The V gene is TRBV2, the J gene TRBJ2-7; 10 bases map to TRBD2. CDR1 is SNHLY, CDR2 FYNNEI, per germline. V was clipped by 6 bases and J by 5 bases; unmatched bases: 7. The CDR3 has 14 residues. Here the CDR3 reads CASSPGLAIHEQYF. DNA of the CDR3: TGTGCCAGCAGCCCGGGACTAGCGATCCACGAGCAGTACTTC.

V and J are TRBV18 and TRBJ2-7; 8 bases align to TRBD1. CDR1 and CDR2 (germline): KGHSH, LQKENI. V shed 4 bases, J shed 6 bases, and the junction held 2 bases outside the gene matches. The CDR3 is 12 amino acids. The CDR3 coding sequence is TGTGCCAGCTCACAGGACAGGGCCGAGCAGTACTTC. Amino acid sequence: CASSQDRAEQYF.

This clone was picked up a small number of times. V usage is TRBV19 and J usage is TRBJ1-2; TRBD1 might be the D (5 bases). The V and J ends lost 6 bases and 3 bases respectively, with 11 bases between them. Germline V gene lookup returns CDR1 LNHDA and CDR2 SQIVND (reference sequence). CDR3 size: 13 residues. CDR3 region: CASRQGGDYGYTF. The CDR3 DNA reads TGTGCCAGTAGGCAGGGAGGGGACTATGGCTACACCTTC.

The chain recombines TRBV6-1 with TRBJ2-7; 8 bases map to TRBD1. Germline V gene lookup returns CDR1 MNHNS and CDR2 SASEGT. This CDR3 spans 16 amino acids. Germline trimming cut 4 bases from V and 5 bases from J; bases unmatched to any gene: 13. CDR3 sequence: CASSGTYRTGLNEQYF. CDR3 nucleotides: TGTGCCAGCAGTGGTACCTACCGGACAGGGCTTAACGAGCAGTACTTC.

V gene TRBV27 combines with J gene TRBJ1-3; no firm D call. V was cut by 2 bases and J by 4 bases, with 15 bases left in between. The V gene's germline CDR1 is MNHEY and CDR2 SMNVEV (reference sequence). The CDR3 sequence is 16 residues long. This CDR3 is CASSLKGPDAGNTIYF. As DNA, the CDR3 is TGTGCCAGCAGTTTAAAAGGTCCGGACGCCGGAAACACCATATATTTT.

CDR3 protein: CASSFLPGGTDTQYF. The CDR3 nucleotides are TGTGCCAGCAGCTTCCTGCCAGGGGGCACAGATACGCAGTATTTT. This sequence joins TRBV7-9 and TRBJ2-3; D may be TRBD1 (6 bases). Germline-derived CDR1 and CDR2 are SEHNR and FQNEAQ (reference sequence). The CDR3 is 15 amino acids. Trimming took off 3 bases at V and 1 base at J, with 11 bases between the two ends.

For this clone: A much larger clone lies one base from this, so it may be a read error. V and J are TRBV19 and TRBJ1-5; 8 bases agree with TRBD1. The CDR3 has 14 amino acids. CDR1 and CDR2 (germline): LNHDA, SQIVND (reference sequence). The CDR3 sequence is CAGSPPGGRQPQHF. CDR3 DNA: TGTGCCGGTAGTCCCCCAGGGGGCCGTCAGCCCCAGCATTTT.

The V and J genes are TRBV28 and TRBJ1-5; 10 bases align to TRBD1. Germline assignment: CDR1 MDHEN and CDR2 SYDVKM. V trimming: 6 bases; J trimming: 7 bases; junction bases outside the gene matches: 9. The CDR3 is 15 amino acids. The CDR3 DNA sequence: TGTGCCAGCAGGGGGGCGGGACAGGGGATGCAGCCCCAGCATTTT. This codes for CASRGAGQGMQPQHF.

The J gene is TRBJ2-7, the V gene TRBV5-1; a possible D gene is TRBD1 (6 bases). Trimming took 4 bases from V and 2 from J, leaving 10 bases between them. The CDR3 length is 13 residues. CDR1 and CDR2 from the germline V gene are SGHRS and YFSETQ. The CDR3 spells CASSTGQPYEQYF. In DNA, the CDR3 is TGCGCCAGCAGCACCGGACAGCCCTACGAGCAGTACTTC.

The chain is built from TRBV27 and TRBJ1-1, with 7 bases identical to TRBD1. Trimming cost V 5 bases and J 4 bases; bases outside gene matches: 7. This CDR3 spans 14 amino acids. Per the germline V gene, CDR1 is MNHEY and CDR2 is SMNVEV (reference sequence). CDR3 in DNA: TGTGCCAGCAGTCCAACAGGGGTCGGCACTGAAGCTTTCTTT. Encoded protein: CASSPTGVGTEAFF.

The chain has TRBV9 and TRBJ2-3, with TRBD1 matching 8 bases. V lost 6 bases to trimming and J lost 5 bases; unmatched junction nucleotides: 14. Per the germline V gene, CDR1 is SGDLS and CDR2 is YYNGEE. The CDR3 covers 16 residues. The CDR3: CASTSTNRGARDTQYF. As DNA, the CDR3 is TGTGCCAGCACCTCCACCAACAGGGGGGCCAGAGATACGCAGTATTTT.

This clone qualifies as medium-sized. The chain carries TRBV20-1 and TRBJ2-3; D may be TRBD2 (6 bases). From germline, CDR1 is DFQATT and CDR2 SNEGSKA (reference sequence). The V end was cut by 3 bases, the J end by 9 bases, with 10 bases between. This CDR3 has 11 residues. The CDR3: CSASRGRTQYF. CDR3 nucleotide sequence: TGCAGTGCTAGCCGGGGGAGAACGCAGTATTTT.

The chain has TRBV6-5 and TRBJ2-7; perhaps TRBD2 as D (6 bases). The CDR3 is made up of 13 amino acids. The V gene lost 9 bases and the J gene lost 2 bases, with 14 bases spanning the gap. In germline, CDR1 is MNHEY, CDR2 SVGAGI. The CDR3 reads CASLGGSAYEQYF. For the CDR3, the DNA is TGTGCCAGTTTGGGGGGATCAGCCTACGAGCAGTACTTC.

This chain joins TRBV5-1 and TRBJ1-6; 9 bases are a match to TRBD1. The V gene's germline CDR1 is SGHRS and CDR2 YFSETQ. The CDR3 spans 15 residues. V dropped 4 bases and J dropped 7; count of bases not matched to a gene: 6. The CDR3 DNA reads TGCGCCAGCAGCGAACTACAGGGGGCGAATTCACCCCTCCACTTT. Translating it yields CASSELQGANSPLHF.

The chain has TRBV11-2 and TRBJ2-7, with D unclear. V was shortened by 5 bases and J by 6 bases, with 14 bases between the two germline ends. The CDR3 is made up of 13 amino acids. Germline-derived CDR1 and CDR2 are SGHAT and FQNNGV. Written as DNA, the CDR3 is TGTGCCAGCAGCGAACGGACGGTTTCCGAGCAGTACTTC. Translation gives CASSERTVSEQYF.

This chain uses TRBV19 with TRBJ1-2, with D perhaps matching TRBD1 (6 bases). Trimming cost V 7 bases and J 0 bases, with 12 bases left between them. CDR1 and CDR2 from the germline V gene are LNHDA and SQIVND (reference sequence). This CDR3 comprises 14 residues. The CDR3 bases are TGTGCCAGTAACAGGGCCCCGGCTAACTATGGCTACACCTTC. It is translated as CASNRAPANYGYTF.

In nucleotides, the CDR3 is TGTGCCAGCAGACGGGACGGACTTACGTATGGCTACACCTTC. It encodes CASRRDGLTYGYTF. The chain carries TRBV6-5 and TRBJ1-2, with D tentatively TRBD1 (5 bases). The V gene lost 6 bases and the J gene lost 5 bases, with 16 bases spanning the gap. This CDR3 region has 14 residues. The germline V gene encodes CDR1 MNHEY and CDR2 SVGAGI.

This rearrangement joins TRBV19 to TRBJ1-1; the match to TRBD1 covers 9 bases. V shed 6 bases and J 4 bases; nucleotides not matched to a gene: 3. This CDR3 comprises 13 residues. Germline V CDR1 and CDR2: LNHDA, SQIVND (reference sequence). CDR3 protein: CASRTDRGTEAFF. The CDR3 DNA is TGTGCCAGTAGGACGGACAGGGGCACTGAAGCTTTCTTT.

The chain has TRBV19 and TRBJ2-1; 7 nucleotides match TRBD2. CDR3 size: 16 residues. V was clipped by 4 bases and J by 1 base; unmatched bases: 7. Germline CDR1 is LNHDA and CDR2 is SQIVND (reference sequence). In DNA form, the CDR3 reads TGTGCCAGTAGTAACAGCGGGACCGTATCCTACAATGAGCAGTTCTTC. It specifies CASSNSGTVSYNEQFF.

The V call is TRBV9, the J call TRBJ2-2, with unresolved D. The V end lost 4 bases, the J end lost 4 bases, and 11 bases lay between the germline ends. CDR1 SGDLS and CDR2 YYNGEE come from the germline V gene. This CDR3 comprises 14 residues. The CDR3: CASSPLTSTGELFF. The CDR3 DNA follows: TGTGCCAGCAGCCCTTTAACGTCCACCGGGGAGCTGTTTTTT.

This clone occurred once. The chain has TRBV7-2 and TRBJ1-3; possible D gene TRBD1, 5 bases. The CDR3 is 13 residues long. Trimming took off 4 bases at V and 11 bases at J, with 15 bases between the two ends. Germline CDR1 and CDR2: SGHTA and FQGNSA. The CDR3 sequence is CASSYPVEGPIYF. As DNA, the CDR3 is TGTGCCAGCAGCTACCCAGTCGAGGGGCCCATATATTTT.

This clone was detected once. The chain couples TRBV4-2 to TRBJ1-2, with TRBD1 matching 9 bases. The CDR3 length is 14 residues. V lost 4 bases to trimming and J lost 8 bases; unmatched junction nucleotides: 8. Germline assignment: CDR1 LGHNA and CDR2 YNFKEQ. Written as DNA, the CDR3 is TGTGCCAGCAGCCCAGGACAGGGGTTGGACGGCTACACCTTC. This gives the protein CASSPGQGLDGYTF.

The chain couples TRBV4-2 to TRBJ2-2, with 13 bases aligning to TRBD2. The J segment lost 9 bases and the V segment lost 4 bases, leaving 8 bases of the junction unmatched. From germline, CDR1 is LGHNA and CDR2 YNFKEQ. The CDR3 is made up of 16 amino acids. CDR3 sequence (DNA): TGTGCCAGCAGCCGGGAAGGACTAGCGGGAGTCCGGGAGCTGTTTTTT. Translated, it gives CASSREGLAGVRELFF.

This clone was counted a single time. The chain joins TRBV27 to TRBJ2-5; tentatively, D is TRBD1 or TRBD2 (5 bases each). Germline loops: CDR1 MNHEY, CDR2 SMNVEV (reference sequence). The V end was cut by 5 bases, the J end by 5 bases, with 12 bases between. The CDR3 consists of 13 residues. The CDR3 sequence is CASSPFGGETQYF. CDR3 DNA: TGTGCCAGCAGTCCCTTTGGGGGTGAGACCCAGTACTTC.